This T cell receptor beta chain appears in the sequencing data of a study of cytotoxic CD8 clonotypes in ibrutinib-treated CLL. Points from the study as a whole: T-cell clonality at baseline went above that of age-matched healthy donors and rose and fell with circulating CD8+ T-cell counts. Increased clonality at ibrutinib response gave way to a return toward baseline at progression.

Note on this clone: Antigen unknown.

The protocol was immunoSEQ multiplex PCR, while the TCRdb copy is restricted to in-frame clones and leaves out a portion. The sample consists of around 91,000 clones, around 83% of them appearing once. This CDR3 region has 15 residues. Germline CDR1 reads ENHRY; CDR2 reads SYGVKD. Trimming took 6 bases from V and 0 from J, leaving 12 bases between them. Sequences were derived from PBMCs, sampled before ibrutinib treatment. This clonotype was sampled from a human donor with chronic lymphocytic leukemia. V usage is TRBV10-3 and J usage is TRBJ1-3; TRBD1 might be the D (6 bases). CDR3 sequence: CAISWTASSGNTIYF. Written as DNA, the CDR3 is TGTGCCATCAGCTGGACAGCCAGCTCTGGAAACACCATATATTTT.